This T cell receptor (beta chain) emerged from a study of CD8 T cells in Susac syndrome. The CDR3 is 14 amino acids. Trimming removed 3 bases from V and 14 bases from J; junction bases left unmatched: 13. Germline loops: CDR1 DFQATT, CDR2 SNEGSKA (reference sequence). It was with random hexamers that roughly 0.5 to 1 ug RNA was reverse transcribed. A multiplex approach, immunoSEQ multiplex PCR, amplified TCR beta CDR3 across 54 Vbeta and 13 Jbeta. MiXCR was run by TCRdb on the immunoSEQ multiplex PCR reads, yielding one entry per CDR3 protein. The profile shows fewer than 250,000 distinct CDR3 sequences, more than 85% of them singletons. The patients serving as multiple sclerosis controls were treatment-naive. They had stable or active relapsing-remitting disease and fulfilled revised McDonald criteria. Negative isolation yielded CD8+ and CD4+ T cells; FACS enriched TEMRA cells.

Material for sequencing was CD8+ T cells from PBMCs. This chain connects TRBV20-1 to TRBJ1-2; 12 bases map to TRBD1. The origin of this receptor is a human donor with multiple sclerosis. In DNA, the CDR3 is TGCAGTGCTAGCGAAGGGACAGGGGGCTGGCGGGGGACCTTC. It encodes CSASEGTGGWRGTF.